These T cell receptor beta chains were read from a single sample in a study of blood T cells in healthy people across ages. TCRdb re-analysed the 5' RACE reads in MiXCR, keeping a single row per CDR3 protein. The repertoire consists of over 950,000 distinct CDR3 sequences, with about 53% occurring once and the leading ten covering 20% to 25%. Sequenced: blood. The receptors stem from a woman in her sixties or seventies in good health. CDR3s include the opening cysteine and the closing phenylalanine or tryptophan. The order of the fields is CDR3 DNA, CDR3 protein, D gene, V gene, clone size, J gene. The D gene is left open where the match is weak. Expanded clones are given a class, and other clones once, few, many or no size at all.

CDR3 DNA: TGCAGCGTTGGTATGGGGGAGCAGTTCTTC
CDR3 protein: CSVGMGEQFF
D gene: -
V gene: TRBV29-1
clone size: few
J gene: TRBJ2-1

CDR3 DNA: TGTGCCAGCAGCGTAGGACTAGCCACTTCCTACAATGAGCAGTTCTTC
CDR3 protein: CASSVGLATSYNEQFF
D gene: TRBD2
V gene: TRBV9
clone size: -
J gene: TRBJ2-1

CDR3 DNA: TGCAGTGCTAGGTCACTAGCGGGAGTGCATAATGAGCAGTTCTTC
CDR3 protein: CSARSLAGVHNEQFF
D gene: TRBD2
V gene: TRBV20-1
clone size: -
J gene: TRBJ2-1

CDR3 DNA: TGCAGCGTTGGCGGGGCGGGCTACGAGCGGTACTTC
CDR3 protein: CSVGGAGYERYF
D gene: -
V gene: TRBV29-1
clone size: -
J gene: TRBJ2-5

CDR3 DNA: TGCGCCAGCAGCCAACTCGGAGCGGGAGGGAACAATGAGCAGTTCTTC
CDR3 protein: CASSQLGAGGNNEQFF
D gene: TRBD2
V gene: TRBV4-1
clone size: few
J gene: TRBJ2-1

CDR3 DNA: TGCGCCAGCAGCTTGGCCGGGTCAGCGGAATTCGGAAGGTCCTACGAGCAGTACTTC
CDR3 protein: CASSLAGSAEFGRSYEQYF
D gene: -
V gene: TRBV5-1
clone size: -
J gene: TRBJ2-7

CDR3 DNA: TGCGCCAGCAGGACCAGGACTAGCGGGCGGAACAATGAGCAGTTCTTC
CDR3 protein: CASRTRTSGRNNEQFF
D gene: TRBD2
V gene: TRBV10-2
clone size: -
J gene: TRBJ2-1

CDR3 DNA: TGCGCCAGCAGCCTACAGGTGAATGAGCAGTACTTC
CDR3 protein: CASSLQVNEQYF
D gene: -
V gene: TRBV5-1
clone size: -
J gene: TRBJ2-7

CDR3 DNA: TGTGCCAGCAGCGCCTACGGGGCAGCAACTAATGAAAAACTGTTTTTT
CDR3 protein: CASSAYGAATNEKLFF
D gene: -
V gene: TRBV11-2
clone size: -
J gene: TRBJ1-4

CDR3 DNA: TGTGCCAGCACCCTAGGAGTGGATCAGCCCCAGCATTTT
CDR3 protein: CASTLGVDQPQHF
D gene: -
V gene: TRBV12-3/TRBV12-4
clone size: -
J gene: TRBJ1-5

CDR3 DNA: TGTGCCAGCAGTTACGGGACCTCGAGGGCAGATACGCAGTATTTT
CDR3 protein: CASSYGTSRADTQYF
D gene: -
V gene: TRBV6-6
clone size: once
J gene: TRBJ2-3

CDR3 DNA: TGTGCCAGCAGCAAAGCTTGGAGACTCATAACCTACGAGCAGTACTTC
CDR3 protein: CASSKAWRLITYEQYF
D gene: -
V gene: TRBV21-1
clone size: -
J gene: TRBJ2-7

CDR3 DNA: TGTGCCATCAGTACGAACGGCGGGAGTTCTCAAGAGACCCAGTACTTC
CDR3 protein: CAISTNGGSSQETQYF
D gene: TRBD2
V gene: TRBV10-3
clone size: few
J gene: TRBJ2-5

CDR3 DNA: TGTGCCAGCAGCGAATGGGACAGGGGAGAGACCCAGTACTTC
CDR3 protein: CASSEWDRGETQYF
D gene: TRBD1
V gene: TRBV14
clone size: -
J gene: TRBJ2-5

CDR3 DNA: TGTGCCAGCAGTTACGCGAAGGTCCCAGGCGACGAGCAGTACTTC
CDR3 protein: CASSYAKVPGDEQYF
D gene: -
V gene: TRBV6-2/TRBV6-3
clone size: -
J gene: TRBJ2-7

CDR3 DNA: TGTGCCAGCGAGACTAGCGGAGGCCAAGAGACCCAGTACTTC
CDR3 protein: CASETSGGQETQYF
D gene: TRBD2
V gene: TRBV2
clone size: few
J gene: TRBJ2-5

CDR3 DNA: TGTGCCAGCAGTTTAGCCGACAGAGACACCGGGGAGCTGTTTTTT
CDR3 protein: CASSLADRDTGELFF
D gene: -
V gene: TRBV12-3/TRBV12-4
clone size: -
J gene: TRBJ2-2

CDR3 DNA: TGTGCCAGCAGTCCTAGGACAGTTCCAACTAATGAAAAACTGTTTTTT
CDR3 protein: CASSPRTVPTNEKLFF
D gene: -
V gene: TRBV6-1
clone size: -
J gene: TRBJ1-4

CDR3 DNA: TGCAGTGTCGGCTCTTCCTACAATGAGCAGTTCTTC
CDR3 protein: CSVGSSYNEQFF
D gene: -
V gene: TRBV29-1
clone size: -
J gene: TRBJ2-1

CDR3 DNA: TGCAGTGCTAGAGCTATACTTAGGGGACTAGCGGGAGGGAACTATGAGCAGTTCTTC
CDR3 protein: CSARAILRGLAGGNYEQFF
D gene: TRBD2
V gene: TRBV20-1
clone size: -
J gene: TRBJ2-1

CDR3 DNA: TGTGCCATCAGGGACGATAGCGGGAGGGCCCAAAATGAGCAGTACTTC
CDR3 protein: CAIRDDSGRAQNEQYF
D gene: TRBD2
V gene: TRBV10-3
clone size: -
J gene: TRBJ2-5

CDR3 DNA: TGTGCCAGCAGCTTAAACCTCCGGACCCAGTACTTC
CDR3 protein: CASSLNLRTQYF
D gene: -
V gene: TRBV7-2
clone size: -
J gene: TRBJ2-5

CDR3 DNA: TGTGCCAGCAGCGTCGGGACTCACGGAAGCTTGGAGACCCAGTACTTC
CDR3 protein: CASSVGTHGSLETQYF
D gene: -
V gene: TRBV7-3
clone size: -
J gene: TRBJ2-5

CDR3 DNA: TGTGCCAGCAGCTCTTACAGGGGTAACACTGAAGCTTTCTTT
CDR3 protein: CASSSYRGNTEAFF
D gene: TRBD1
V gene: TRBV7-2
clone size: -
J gene: TRBJ1-1

CDR3 DNA: TGCAGTGCTAGAGATTGGTCGACTAGCAGTGCCCACGAGCAGTACTTC
CDR3 protein: CSARDWSTSSAHEQYF
D gene: TRBD2
V gene: TRBV20-1
clone size: many
J gene: TRBJ2-7

CDR3 DNA: TGTGCCAGCAGCTCCCTGACTTGGGGGGGGGAGCAGTTCTTC
CDR3 protein: CASSSLTWGGEQFF
D gene: TRBD2
V gene: TRBV7-3
clone size: -
J gene: TRBJ2-1

CDR3 DNA: TGCAGTGCTAGAGATCTCGACAGGAGCTCCTACGAGCAGTACTTC
CDR3 protein: CSARDLDRSSYEQYF
D gene: -
V gene: TRBV20-1
clone size: -
J gene: TRBJ2-7

CDR3 DNA: TGTGCCAGCAGGCGGGGCGGCCTGATTAGGACTCGCACAGATACGCAGTATTTT
CDR3 protein: CASRRGGLIRTRTDTQYF
D gene: -
V gene: TRBV13
clone size: -
J gene: TRBJ2-3

CDR3 DNA: TGTGCCACCAGTGATATTGGAAGGGGGGCTTTCTACAATGAGCAGTACTTC
CDR3 protein: CATSDIGRGAFYNEQYF
D gene: -
V gene: TRBV24-1
clone size: -
J gene: TRBJ2-7

CDR3 DNA: TGTGCCATCAGCGCCATCAACAATGAGCAGTTCTTC
CDR3 protein: CAISAINNEQFF
D gene: -
V gene: TRBV10-3
clone size: few
J gene: TRBJ2-1

CDR3 DNA: TGTGCCAGCAGGGACGAGCTGAACACAGATACGCAGTATTTT
CDR3 protein: CASRDELNTDTQYF
D gene: -
V gene: TRBV2
clone size: -
J gene: TRBJ2-3

CDR3 DNA: TGTGCCAGCAGTTTATTTACAGAAAGAACAGATATGCAGTATTTT
CDR3 protein: CASSLFTERTDMQYF
D gene: -
V gene: TRBV12-3/TRBV12-4
clone size: -
J gene: TRBJ2-3

CDR3 DNA: TGCAGTGCTATGGACAGGCGGGAATATAATTCACCCCTCCACTTT
CDR3 protein: CSAMDRREYNSPLHF
D gene: TRBD1
V gene: TRBV20-1
clone size: -
J gene: TRBJ1-6

CDR3 DNA: TGTGCCAGCAGCCCTGCGTCGTGCGGAGATGGCTACACCTTC
CDR3 protein: CASSPASCGDGYTF
D gene: -
V gene: TRBV12-3/TRBV12-4
clone size: -
J gene: TRBJ1-2

CDR3 DNA: TGTGCCATCAGTGAGGGAAGCCCTTCCGGTTATGGCTACACCTTC
CDR3 protein: CAISEGSPSGYGYTF
D gene: -
V gene: TRBV10-3
clone size: -
J gene: TRBJ1-2

CDR3 DNA: TGCAGCCCCCTCACCCAAGAGACCCAGTACTTC
CDR3 protein: CSPLTQETQYF
D gene: -
V gene: TRBV29-1
clone size: -
J gene: TRBJ2-5

CDR3 DNA: TGTGCCAGCTCCGGACAGGGGGCTCCCCTCGAGCAGTACTTC
CDR3 protein: CASSGQGAPLEQYF
D gene: TRBD1
V gene: TRBV7-9
clone size: few
J gene: TRBJ2-7

CDR3 DNA: TGTGCCAGCAGACAGGGACAGGGGGCTTTCGAAGCTTTCTTT
CDR3 protein: CASRQGQGAFEAFF
D gene: TRBD1
V gene: TRBV6-5
clone size: -
J gene: TRBJ1-1

CDR3 DNA: TGTGCCAGCAGGAAAGGGGATAGCGGGAGGGGAACCTACGAGCAGTACTTC
CDR3 protein: CASRKGDSGRGTYEQYF
D gene: TRBD2
V gene: TRBV6-1
clone size: -
J gene: TRBJ2-7

CDR3 DNA: TGTGCCAGCAGCACATTTATCCTTAGCGGGGTTTATATCGGGGAGCTGTTTTTT
CDR3 protein: CASSTFILSGVYIGELFF
D gene: TRBD2
V gene: TRBV28
clone size: -
J gene: TRBJ2-2

CDR3 DNA: TGTGCCAGCAGCGGAACGACTAGCGGCTCCTACAATGAGCAGTTCTTC
CDR3 protein: CASSGTTSGSYNEQFF
D gene: TRBD2
V gene: TRBV7-9
clone size: -
J gene: TRBJ2-1

CDR3 DNA: TGTGCCAGCAGTAAAACCGGGACTCCAGCCTACGAGCAGTACTTC
CDR3 protein: CASSKTGTPAYEQYF
D gene: -
V gene: TRBV12-3/TRBV12-4
clone size: -
J gene: TRBJ2-7

CDR3 DNA: TGTGCCAGCAAGGTCGGCCTGATAGATGGCTACACCTTC
CDR3 protein: CASKVGLIDGYTF
D gene: -
V gene: TRBV2
clone size: -
J gene: TRBJ1-2

CDR3 DNA: TGTGCCAGCAGCGGACAGGGTGGCAGGGAGACCCAGTACTTC
CDR3 protein: CASSGQGGRETQYF
D gene: TRBD1
V gene: TRBV7-2
clone size: few
J gene: TRBJ2-5

CDR3 DNA: TGCGCCAGCAGCCAAGATATGACCCACTACGAGCAGTACTTC
CDR3 protein: CASSQDMTHYEQYF
D gene: -
V gene: TRBV4-1
clone size: -
J gene: TRBJ2-7

CDR3 DNA: TGTGCCAGCAGGGAGCCAGGGTTATCCTACAATGAGCAGTTCTTC
CDR3 protein: CASREPGLSYNEQFF
D gene: -
V gene: TRBV6-2/TRBV6-3
clone size: once
J gene: TRBJ2-1

CDR3 DNA: TGTGCCAGCATGGATGGGGGTTCTGGCACAGATACGCAGTATTTT
CDR3 protein: CASMDGGSGTDTQYF
D gene: -
V gene: TRBV28
clone size: -
J gene: TRBJ2-3

CDR3 DNA: TGTGCCTGGAGAGCAGGGCCAGAGACCCAGTACTTC
CDR3 protein: CAWRAGPETQYF
D gene: -
V gene: TRBV30
clone size: few
J gene: TRBJ2-5

CDR3 DNA: TGCAGTGTTAACAGGGGGCGGTTTGAAAAACTGTTTTTT
CDR3 protein: CSVNRGRFEKLFF
D gene: TRBD1
V gene: TRBV20-1
clone size: once
J gene: TRBJ1-4

CDR3 DNA: TGTGCCAGCAGCGCAGACTTATTGACAGGGAGAGCCGGCTATGGCTACACCTTC
CDR3 protein: CASSADLLTGRAGYGYTF
D gene: TRBD1
V gene: TRBV9
clone size: few
J gene: TRBJ1-2

CDR3 DNA: TGTGCCAGCAGCTTAGGTATCCGTATATCGAACACCGGGGAGCTGTTTTTT
CDR3 protein: CASSLGIRISNTGELFF
D gene: -
V gene: TRBV13
clone size: few
J gene: TRBJ2-2

CDR3 DNA: TGCAGTGCTACAGATGGACAGAAAGGCACAGATACGCAGTATTTT
CDR3 protein: CSATDGQKGTDTQYF
D gene: -
V gene: TRBV20-1
clone size: -
J gene: TRBJ2-3